This T cell receptor beta chain was obtained from a study of regulatory T cells in long-lasting Graves disease. Study at large: Positive TSH receptor antibodies alongside over 5 years of antithyroid drugs were what marked Graves' disease as persistent. Findings and limits, study-wide: Patients with persistent disease shared fewer than 3,500 public clonotypes, outpacing the roughly 1,000 shared by new patients. Persistent disease exhibited a predilection for TRBV28, TRBJ1-2 and TRBJ2-5.

As concerns this clonotype: Its matching antigen is unknown.

The V gene end was trimmed by 8 bases and the J gene end by 5 bases; junction bases not matched to a gene: 19. CDR1 is PRHDT and CDR2 is FYEKMQ in the germline V gene (reference sequence). This CDR3 comprises 18 residues. Time point given: persistent/refractory GD, antithyroid drugs over 5 years with positive TRAb. PBMC-extracted RNA yielded the TCR library. Researchers made TCR beta libraries by using iRepertoire HTBI primers and running Arm-PCR on CDR3 regions. TCRdb called the multiplex PCR reads again in MiXCR, with one record for every CDR3 protein. The repertoire has approximately 380,000 distinct CDR3 sequences, less than 25% of them found once; the top ten carry around 20%.

Material: peripheral blood mononuclear cells (PBMCs), obtained when the disease was refractory, from a patient treated with antithyroid drugs. This rearrangement joins TRBV13 to TRBJ1-2; 11 bases align to TRBD1. This receptor was taken from a female donor with Graves disease. CDR3 nucleotides: TGTGCCAGCGGAGGTCACAACAGGGACAGGGGGGTATTTTATGGCTACACCTTC. The encoded protein is CASGGHNRDRGVFYGYTF.